A selection of T cell receptor beta chains follows, all from one sample in a study of CD8 T cells in ankylosing spondylitis. TCRdb called the 5' RACE reads again in MiXCR, with one record for every CDR3 protein. Seen here are about 500,000 distinct CDR3 sequences, 5.3% observed once, and the top ten hold under 4.5%. The sample comprised blood, either unsorted or a sorted T cell fraction (not recorded which). The receptors shown here come from a male donor with ankylosing spondylitis. Both conserved end residues are part of each CDR3. D genes are given only for firm matches. Some rows mark clone size as missing; the rest say once, few, many or name a class of expanded clone.

j_call clone_size d_call v_call cdr3_aa cdr3_nt
TRBJ1-2 many NA TRBV27 CASSIHRTGYSGYTF TGTGCCAGCAGTATCCACAGGACGGGGTATAGTGGCTACACCTTC
TRBJ2-7 many NA TRBV7-2 CASSRRTEAYEQYF TGTGCCAGCAGCCGACGGACAGAGGCCTACGAGCAGTACTTC
TRBJ2-5 many NA TRBV9 CASSAGVGETQYF TGTGCCAGCAGCGCGGGGGTGGGAGAGACCCAGTACTTC
TRBJ2-5 many NA TRBV7-8 CASGPHRVLETQYF TGTGCCAGCGGGCCTCACAGGGTTTTGGAGACCCAGTACTTC
TRBJ2-7 NA TRBD2 TRBV7-2 CASSPGGGFYEQYF TGTGCCAGCAGCCCTGGGGGGGGGTTCTACGAGCAGTACTTC
TRBJ2-7 many TRBD1 TRBV20-1 CSALGQGYTYEQYF TGCAGTGCTTTGGGACAGGGGTATACTTACGAGCAGTACTTC
TRBJ2-7 many TRBD1 TRBV29-1 CSVWGQNRGSYEQYF TGCAGCGTTTGGGGCCAGAACAGGGGGTCCTACGAGCAGTACTTC
TRBJ2-3 many NA TRBV18 CASSRSATRGTDTQYF TGTGCCAGCTCCCGCAGCGCGACACGTGGCACAGATACGCAGTATTTT
TRBJ1-2 many TRBD1 TRBV18 CASSRGTGETGGGYTF TGTGCCAGCTCACGGGGGACAGGGGAAACAGGAGGAGGCTACACCTTC
TRBJ2-1 many TRBD2 TRBV7-2 CASSISSGNYNEQFF TGTGCCAGCAGCATTTCTAGCGGAAACTACAATGAGCAGTTCTTC
TRBJ1-2 many NA TRBV25-1 CASSELLYGYTF TGTGCCAGCAGTGAATTACTTTATGGCTACACCTTC
TRBJ1-6 many TRBD1 TRBV7-3 CASSLTGTENSPLHF TGTGCCAGCAGCTTAACCGGGACAGAAAATTCACCCCTCCACTTT
TRBJ2-1 many NA TRBV20-1 CSARNWDAPHNEQFF TGCAGTGCTAGAAATTGGGACGCGCCCCACAATGAGCAGTTCTTC
TRBJ1-6 many TRBD1 TRBV6-5 CASSLQGQGSSPLHF TGTGCCAGCAGTCTACAGGGACAGGGGAGTTCACCCCTCCACTTT
TRBJ2-3 many NA TRBV5-1 CASSLEGSFPDTQYF TGCGCCAGCAGCTTGGAAGGCAGTTTCCCAGATACGCAGTATTTT
TRBJ2-7 many NA TRBV5-4 CASSLANEQYF TGTGCCAGCAGCTTGGCGAACGAGCAGTACTTC
TRBJ2-7 many NA TRBV10-3 CAISESTARSEQYF TGTGCCATCAGTGAGTCGACAGCTAGGAGCGAGCAGTACTTC
TRBJ2-3 many TRBD2 TRBV5-1 CASSILAVSTDTQYF TGCGCCAGCAGCATTCTAGCGGTCAGCACAGATACGCAGTATTTT
TRBJ2-2 NA TRBD1 TRBV5-1 CASSTGTGTGELFF TGCGCCAGCAGCACCGGGACAGGGACCGGGGAGCTGTTTTTT
TRBJ2-3 many TRBD2 TRBV12-3/TRBV12-4 CASRSREPTQYF TGTGCCAGCAGATCGCGGGAGCCTACGCAGTATTTT
TRBJ1-2 many NA TRBV5-1 CASRPEDGSGYTF TGCGCCAGCAGACCTGAGGACGGATCTGGCTACACCTTC
TRBJ2-1 many TRBD2 TRBV7-2 CASSSLAGDRNEQFF TGTGCCAGCAGCTCGCTAGCGGGTGATAGGAATGAGCAGTTCTTC
TRBJ2-2 many NA TRBV28 CASSLRGAFTGELFF TGTGCCAGCAGTTTACGAGGGGCGTTCACCGGGGAGCTGTTTTTT
TRBJ1-2 few NA TRBV25-1 CARTQHGDREGRYGYTF TGTGCCAGGACACAGCACGGGGACCGGGAGGGGAGGTATGGCTACACCTTC
TRBJ1-5 many TRBD1 TRBV12-3/TRBV12-4 CASTDNDRGNQPQHF TGTGCCAGCACCGATAACGACAGGGGAAATCAGCCCCAGCATTTT
TRBJ1-2 NA TRBD1 TRBV18 CASSPSRQGVLYGYTF TGTGCCAGCTCACCCTCTCGACAGGGGGTGCTCTATGGCTACACCTTC
TRBJ1-2 many TRBD1 TRBV7-2 CASTPGEGAGYGYTF TGTGCCAGCACCCCCGGTGAGGGGGCGGGTTATGGCTACACCTTC
TRBJ2-3 few TRBD1 TRBV18 CASSPPRTGVDTQYF TGTGCCAGCTCACCACCGAGAACAGGGGTGGATACGCAGTATTTT
TRBJ1-4 many NA TRBV9 CASSVEDAGNEKLFF TGTGCCAGCAGCGTAGAGGATGCGGGAAATGAAAAACTGTTTTTT
TRBJ1-1 NA NA TRBV20-1 CSALRGGLATEAFF TGCAGTGCTCTTAGGGGGGGCCTTGCAACTGAAGCTTTCTTT
TRBJ2-2 many NA TRBV5-1 CASSLRQGDTGELFF TGCGCCAGCAGCTTGCGTCAGGGCGACACCGGGGAGCTGTTTTTT
TRBJ2-5 few NA TRBV11-2 CASSLTVAQYF TGTGCCAGCAGCTTAACAGTTGCCCAGTACTTC
TRBJ1-4 many NA TRBV11-2 CASSLGMGEKLFF TGTGCCAGCAGCTTAGGAATGGGAGAAAAACTGTTTTTT
TRBJ2-3 many NA TRBV10-3 CAISPGASTDTQYF TGTGCCATCAGCCCCGGGGCTAGCACAGATACGCAGTATTTT
TRBJ2-7 many TRBD1 TRBV27 CASSLNRGAYEQYF TGTGCCAGCAGTTTAAACAGGGGAGCCTACGAGCAGTACTTC
TRBJ1-2 many NA TRBV4-2 CASSQEQQSYGYTF TGTGCCAGCAGCCAAGAGCAACAGTCTTATGGCTACACCTTC
TRBJ2-1 many TRBD2 TRBV20-1 CSAQREGRSYNEQFF TGCAGTGCCCAAAGGGAGGGCCGATCCTACAATGAGCAGTTCTTC